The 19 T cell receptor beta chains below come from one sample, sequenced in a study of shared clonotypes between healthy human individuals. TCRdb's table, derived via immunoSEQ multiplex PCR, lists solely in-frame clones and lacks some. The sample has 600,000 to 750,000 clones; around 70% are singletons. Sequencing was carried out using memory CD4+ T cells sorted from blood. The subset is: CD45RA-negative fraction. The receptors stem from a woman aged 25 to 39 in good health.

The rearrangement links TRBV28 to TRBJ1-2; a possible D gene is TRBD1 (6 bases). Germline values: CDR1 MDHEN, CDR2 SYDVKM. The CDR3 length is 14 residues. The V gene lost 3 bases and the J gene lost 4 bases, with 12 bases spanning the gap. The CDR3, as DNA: TGTGCCAGCAGTTTCCGGACAGTTTTCTATGGCTACACCTTC. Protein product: CASSFRTVFYGYTF.

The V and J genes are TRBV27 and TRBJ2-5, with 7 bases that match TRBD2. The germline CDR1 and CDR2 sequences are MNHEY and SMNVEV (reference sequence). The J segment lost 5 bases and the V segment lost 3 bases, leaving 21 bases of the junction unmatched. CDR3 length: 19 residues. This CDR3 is CASSFGRPSGTTGGETQYF. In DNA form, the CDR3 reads TGTGCCAGCAGTTTCGGCCGGCCTAGCGGCACAACCGGCGGGGAGACCCAGTACTTC.

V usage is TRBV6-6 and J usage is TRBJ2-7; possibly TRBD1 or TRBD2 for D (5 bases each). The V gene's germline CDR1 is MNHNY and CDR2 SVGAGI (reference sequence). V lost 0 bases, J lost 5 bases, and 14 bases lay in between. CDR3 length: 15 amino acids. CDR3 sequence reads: CASSYSSGHRNEQYF. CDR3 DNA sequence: TGTGCCAGCAGTTACTCGAGCGGACACCGGAACGAGCAGTACTTC.

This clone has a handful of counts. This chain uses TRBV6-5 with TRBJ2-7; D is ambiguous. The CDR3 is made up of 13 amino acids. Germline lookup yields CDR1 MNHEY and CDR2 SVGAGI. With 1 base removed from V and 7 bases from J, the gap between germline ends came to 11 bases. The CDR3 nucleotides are TGTGCCAGCAGTTACTTTTCAGGTGAAGAGCAGTACTTC. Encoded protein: CASSYFSGEEQYF.

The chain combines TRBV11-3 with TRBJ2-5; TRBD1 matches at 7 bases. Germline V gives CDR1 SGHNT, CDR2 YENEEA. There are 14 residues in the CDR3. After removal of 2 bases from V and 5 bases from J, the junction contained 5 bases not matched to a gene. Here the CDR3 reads CASSLNRGRETQYF. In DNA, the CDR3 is TGTGCCAGCAGCTTAAACAGGGGAAGGGAGACCCAGTACTTC. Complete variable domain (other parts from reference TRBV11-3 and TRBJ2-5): EAGVVQSPRYKIIEKKQPVAFWCNPISGHNTLYWYLQNLGQGPELLIRYENEEAVDDSQLPKDRFSAERLKGVDSTLKIQPAELGDSAVYLCASSLNRGRETQYFGPGTRLLVL.

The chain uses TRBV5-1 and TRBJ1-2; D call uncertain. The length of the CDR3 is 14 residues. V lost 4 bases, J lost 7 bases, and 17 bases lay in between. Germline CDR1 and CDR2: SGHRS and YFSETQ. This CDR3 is CASSSGEGIAGYTF. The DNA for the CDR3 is TGCGCCAGCAGCAGCGGGGAAGGGATTGCTGGCTACACCTTC.

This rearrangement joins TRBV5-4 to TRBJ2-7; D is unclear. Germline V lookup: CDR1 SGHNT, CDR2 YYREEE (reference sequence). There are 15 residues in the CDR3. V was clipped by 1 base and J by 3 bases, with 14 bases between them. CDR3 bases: TGTGCCAGCAGCTTGTTTAACTTACAAAGCTACGAGCAGTACTTC. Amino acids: CASSLFNLQSYEQYF.

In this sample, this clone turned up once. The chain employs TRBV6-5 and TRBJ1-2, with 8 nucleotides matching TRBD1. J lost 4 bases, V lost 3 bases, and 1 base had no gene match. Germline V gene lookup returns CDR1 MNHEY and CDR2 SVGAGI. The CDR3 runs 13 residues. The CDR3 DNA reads TGTGCCAGCAGTTATACAGGGGGCTATGGCTACACCTTC. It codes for CASSYTGGYGYTF.

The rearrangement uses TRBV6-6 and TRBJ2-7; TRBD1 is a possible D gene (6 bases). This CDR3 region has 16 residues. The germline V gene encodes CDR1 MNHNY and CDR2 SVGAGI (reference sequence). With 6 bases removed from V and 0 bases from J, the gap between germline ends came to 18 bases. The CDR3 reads CASRHTGSPSSYEQYF. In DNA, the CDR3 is TGTGCCAGCAGACACACAGGGTCTCCGAGCTCCTACGAGCAGTACTTC.

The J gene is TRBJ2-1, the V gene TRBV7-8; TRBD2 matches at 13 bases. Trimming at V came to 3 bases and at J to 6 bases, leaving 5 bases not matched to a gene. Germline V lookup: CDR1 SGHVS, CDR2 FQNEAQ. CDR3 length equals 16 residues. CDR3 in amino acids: CASSLTTSGRANEQFF. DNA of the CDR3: TGTGCCAGCAGCTTGACCACTAGCGGGAGGGCCAATGAGCAGTTCTTC. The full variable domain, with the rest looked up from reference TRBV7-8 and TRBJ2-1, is GAGVSQSPRYKVAKRGQDVALRCDPISGHVSLFWYQQALGQGPEFLTYFQNEAQLDKSGLPSDRFFAERPEGSVSTLKIQRTQQEDSAVYLCASSLTTSGRANEQFFGPGTRLTVL.

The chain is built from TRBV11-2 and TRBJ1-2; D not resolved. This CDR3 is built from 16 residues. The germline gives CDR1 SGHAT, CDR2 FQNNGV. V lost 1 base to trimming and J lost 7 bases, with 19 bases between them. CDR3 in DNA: TGTGCCAGCAGCTTAGGACTAGGGCGGCTAAGGGCTGGCTACACCTTC. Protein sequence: CASSLGLGRLRAGYTF.

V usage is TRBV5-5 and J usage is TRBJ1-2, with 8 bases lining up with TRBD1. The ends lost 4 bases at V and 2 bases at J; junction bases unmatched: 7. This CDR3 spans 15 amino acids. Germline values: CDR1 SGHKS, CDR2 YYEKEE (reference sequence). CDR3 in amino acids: CASSLSGTGNYGYTF. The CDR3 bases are TGTGCCAGCAGCCTATCCGGGACAGGAAACTATGGCTACACCTTC.

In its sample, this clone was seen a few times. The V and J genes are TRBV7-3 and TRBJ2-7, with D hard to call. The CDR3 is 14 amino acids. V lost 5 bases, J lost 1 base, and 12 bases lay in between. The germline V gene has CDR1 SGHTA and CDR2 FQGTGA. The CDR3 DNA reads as TGTGCCAGCAGCCCCAATGGGGATTCCTACGAGCAGTACTTC. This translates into CASSPNGDSYEQYF.

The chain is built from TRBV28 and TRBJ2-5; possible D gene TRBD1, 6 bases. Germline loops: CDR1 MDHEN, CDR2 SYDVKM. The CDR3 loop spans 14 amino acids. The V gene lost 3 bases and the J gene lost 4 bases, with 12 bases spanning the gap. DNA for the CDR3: TGTGCCAGCAGTTTTCAACAGGGTTTAGAGACCCAGTACTTC. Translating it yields CASSFQQGLETQYF.

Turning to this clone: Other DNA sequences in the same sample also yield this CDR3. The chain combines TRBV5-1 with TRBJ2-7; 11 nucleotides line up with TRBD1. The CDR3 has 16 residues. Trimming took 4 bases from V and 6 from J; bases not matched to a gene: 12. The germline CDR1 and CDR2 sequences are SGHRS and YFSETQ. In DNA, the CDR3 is TGCGCCAGCAGCCCAACCACCGGACAGGGGGCCGGCGAGCAGTACTTC. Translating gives CASSPTTGQGAGEQYF.

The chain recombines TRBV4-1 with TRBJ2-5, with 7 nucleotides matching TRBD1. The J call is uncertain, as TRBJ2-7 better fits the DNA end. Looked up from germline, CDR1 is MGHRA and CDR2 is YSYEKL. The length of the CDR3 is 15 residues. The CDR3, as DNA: TGCGCCAGCAGCCAAGAAGGGACAGCTATCTACGAGCAGTACTTC. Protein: CASSQEGTAIYEQYF.

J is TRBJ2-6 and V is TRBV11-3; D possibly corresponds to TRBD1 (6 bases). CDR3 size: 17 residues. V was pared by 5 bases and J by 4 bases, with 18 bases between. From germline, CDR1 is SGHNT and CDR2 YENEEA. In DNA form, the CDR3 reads TGTGCCAGCAGCGAGACAGGACCTTTAGGCGGGGCCAACGTCCTGACTTTC. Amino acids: CASSETGPLGGANVLTF.

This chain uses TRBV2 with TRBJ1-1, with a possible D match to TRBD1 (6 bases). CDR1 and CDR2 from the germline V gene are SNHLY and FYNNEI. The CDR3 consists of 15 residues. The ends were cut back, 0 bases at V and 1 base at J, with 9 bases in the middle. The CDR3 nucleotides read TGTGCCAGCAGTGAAGCTTGGGGGCGGAACACTGAAGCTTTCTTT. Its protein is CASSEAWGRNTEAFF.

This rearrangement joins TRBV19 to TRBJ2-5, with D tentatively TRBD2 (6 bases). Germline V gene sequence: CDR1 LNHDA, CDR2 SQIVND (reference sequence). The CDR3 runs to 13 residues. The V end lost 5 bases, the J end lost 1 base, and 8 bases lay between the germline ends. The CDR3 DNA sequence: TGTGCCAGTAGTTCGGGACTCCAAGAGACCCAGTACTTC. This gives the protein CASSSGLQETQYF.